These T cell receptor beta chains were read from a single sample in a study of T-cell reconstitution after alpha-beta-depleted transplantation in children. TCRdb redid the calling of the PCR reads with MiXCR, one entry per CDR3 protein. The sample contains about 350,000 distinct CDR3 sequences, around 15% of which appear only once. Sequencing was performed on PBMCs, mostly from graft donor cells, taken 360 days after TCRalphabeta/CD19-depleted stem cell transplant. These receptors originate from a male patient between 2 and 15 years old who had a stem cell transplant for acute lymphoblastic leukemia, so the T cells may come from the graft donor. CDR3s include the opening cysteine and the closing phenylalanine or tryptophan. Fields, in order: clone size, D gene, J gene, V gene, CDR3 DNA, CDR3 protein. A D gene is named only where the DNA matches it firmly. The size field is filled for only some rows; it gives once, few, many or a size class.

many | NA | TRBJ1-4 | TRBV5-1 | TGCGCCAGCAGCTTGGGAGGTGAAAAACTGTTTTTT | CASSLGGEKLFF
many | TRBD1 | TRBJ2-1 | TRBV4-3 | TGCGCCAGCAGCCACCGGGTGACAGGGGCCTGGGAGCAGTTCTTC | CASSHRVTGAWEQFF
few | TRBD1 | TRBJ2-1 | TRBV27 | TGTGCCAGCAGGAGAACCGGGACAGCATGGCGTGGGCAGTTCTTC | CASRRTGTAWRGQFF
NA | TRBD1 | TRBJ1-2 | TRBV29-1 | TGCAGCGTTGGACAGGGGGACTATGGCTACACCTTC | CSVGQGDYGYTF
few | NA | TRBJ2-3 | TRBV20-1 | TGCAGTGCTACCACAGGGACGGAGAGCACAGATACGCAGTATTTT | CSATTGTESTDTQYF
NA | NA | TRBJ2-3 | TRBV29-1 | TGCAGCGTTGTAGGAGGGACTAGCACAGATACGCAGTATTTT | CSVVGGTSTDTQYF
few | TRBD1 | TRBJ2-5 | TRBV4-3 | TGCGCCAGCAGCCACATGGACAGGTTTGGGGAGACCCAGTACTTC | CASSHMDRFGETQYF
NA | TRBD1 | TRBJ2-5 | TRBV27 | TGTGCCAGCAGTTTATGGCAGGGGGAAGAGACCCAGTACTTC | CASSLWQGEETQYF
NA | NA | TRBJ2-7 | TRBV7-8 | TGTGCCAGCAGCTTAATCGCTCGAGACGAGCAGTACTTC | CASSLIARDEQYF
NA | TRBD2 | TRBJ2-7 | TRBV30 | TGTGCCTGGAGTGTACGGCGGGAGAGCAACGAGCAGTACTTC | CAWSVRRESNEQYF
NA | NA | TRBJ1-3 | TRBV12-3/TRBV12-4 | TGTGCCAGCAGTTTAAGACAATACGCCTCTGGAAACACCATATATTTT | CASSLRQYASGNTIYF
NA | NA | TRBJ2-7 | TRBV28 | TGTGCCAGCAGTCTCACGGACCGGGACACCTTTTACTACGAGCAGTACTTC | CASSLTDRDTFYYEQYF
NA | TRBD2 | TRBJ2-1 | TRBV4-3 | TGCGCCAGCAGCCAAGAGGTCCTAGCGGGCGACCTCTCCTACAATGAGCAGTTCTTC | CASSQEVLAGDLSYNEQFF
NA | TRBD1 | TRBJ1-1 | TRBV27 | TGTGCCAGCAGTTTCGGACAGGGATTTAACACTGAAGCTTTCTTT | CASSFGQGFNTEAFF
few | TRBD1 | TRBJ2-3 | TRBV5-1 | TGCGCCAGCAGAGGAGGACAGGGCACAGATACGCAGTATTTT | CASRGGQGTDTQYF
many | TRBD2 | TRBJ2-3 | TRBV30 | TGTGCCTGGACTAGCGGATACACAGATACGCAGTATTTT | CAWTSGYTDTQYF
many | NA | TRBJ1-1 | TRBV3-1 | TGTGCCAGCAGGGACGGGGTCGAAGCTTTCTTT | CASRDGVEAFF